The rows below give T cell receptor beta chains drawn from one sample of a study of T cell responses to AZD1222 COVID-19 vaccine. Only in-frame clones appear in the TCRdb table, and some are missing; sequencing was by immunoSEQ multiplex PCR. Found here are tens of thousands of clones, approximately 85% of them singletons; the top ten hold 9.5% to 13%. Sequenced here: peripheral blood, sampled 28 days after the second AZD1222 dose. The receptors derive from an adult who received the AZD1222 COVID-19 vaccine. Each CDR3 is given with its conserved first and last residue. Each record gives: D gene, clone size, J gene, V gene, CDR3 protein. D genes are given only for firm matches. The size entry is marked missing in some rows and otherwise reads once, few, many or a size class.

D gene: TRBD1; clone size: -; J gene: TRBJ1-5; V gene: TRBV6-2/TRBV6-3; CDR3 protein: CASSYRTGGLGQPQHF
D gene: TRBD1; clone size: -; J gene: TRBJ1-2; V gene: TRBV7-2; CDR3 protein: CASSLVTGGEYGYTF
D gene: TRBD1; clone size: -; J gene: TRBJ1-2; V gene: TRBV29-1; CDR3 protein: CSVEDRNRGGYGYTF
D gene: -; clone size: few; J gene: TRBJ2-4; V gene: TRBV29-1; CDR3 protein: CSVAGVLAEDLAKNIQYF
D gene: TRBD2; clone size: -; J gene: TRBJ2-7; V gene: TRBV5-4; CDR3 protein: CASSGGVYEQYF
D gene: TRBD1; clone size: -; J gene: TRBJ1-2; V gene: TRBV28; CDR3 protein: CASNFPGQDYGYTF
D gene: -; clone size: -; J gene: TRBJ1-1; V gene: TRBV29-1; CDR3 protein: CSVVAGNTEAFF
D gene: -; clone size: -; J gene: TRBJ1-2; V gene: TRBV12-3/TRBV12-4; CDR3 protein: CASRGPLIYGYTF
D gene: TRBD1; clone size: few; J gene: TRBJ2-1; V gene: TRBV19; CDR3 protein: CASRNRQGASQFF
D gene: -; clone size: -; J gene: TRBJ2-5; V gene: TRBV18; CDR3 protein: CASSPPDTIRETQYF
D gene: TRBD1; clone size: -; J gene: TRBJ1-2; V gene: TRBV19; CDR3 protein: CASKTTGTGGYGYTF
D gene: -; clone size: -; J gene: TRBJ1-2; V gene: TRBV10-3; CDR3 protein: CAISSLREYGYTF
D gene: -; clone size: -; J gene: TRBJ2-1; V gene: TRBV6-5; CDR3 protein: CASSTGIEQFF
D gene: TRBD2; clone size: -; J gene: TRBJ2-3; V gene: TRBV6-6; CDR3 protein: CASSSIAGVTDTQYF
D gene: TRBD2; clone size: -; J gene: TRBJ2-1; V gene: TRBV2; CDR3 protein: CASRAGDLAVGYNEQFF
D gene: -; clone size: once; J gene: TRBJ1-4; V gene: TRBV19; CDR3 protein: CASSSLGATNEKLFF
D gene: -; clone size: once; J gene: TRBJ2-1; V gene: TRBV2; CDR3 protein: CASVPGVSYNEQFF
D gene: -; clone size: -; J gene: TRBJ2-7; V gene: TRBV7-2; CDR3 protein: CASSPIRVEQYF
D gene: TRBD1; clone size: -; J gene: TRBJ1-2; V gene: TRBV4-3; CDR3 protein: CASSQEGGQGDYTF
D gene: -; clone size: few; J gene: TRBJ2-1; V gene: TRBV3-1/TRBV3-2; CDR3 protein: CASSMAIPIDNEQFF
D gene: -; clone size: -; J gene: TRBJ1-2; V gene: TRBV6-5; CDR3 protein: CASSPTIGSDGYTF
D gene: -; clone size: -; J gene: TRBJ1-6; V gene: TRBV18; CDR3 protein: CASSPSTQVISPLHF
D gene: -; clone size: -; J gene: TRBJ1-2; V gene: TRBV12-3/TRBV12-4; CDR3 protein: CASGTRYGYTF
D gene: TRBD1; clone size: -; J gene: TRBJ2-5; V gene: TRBV10-1; CDR3 protein: CASSFDRGSQETQYF
D gene: -; clone size: -; J gene: TRBJ1-1; V gene: TRBV5-1; CDR3 protein: CASSLSNTEAFF
D gene: -; clone size: -; J gene: TRBJ1-1; V gene: TRBV5-5; CDR3 protein: CASSLGLALAGTEAFF
D gene: -; clone size: -; J gene: TRBJ2-3; V gene: TRBV19; CDR3 protein: CASSIGGTDTQYF
D gene: TRBD2; clone size: once; J gene: TRBJ2-1; V gene: TRBV24-1; CDR3 protein: CATSDPSGSSYNEQFF
D gene: -; clone size: -; J gene: TRBJ2-2; V gene: TRBV19; CDR3 protein: CASSIGRQRRGTGELFF
D gene: -; clone size: -; J gene: TRBJ2-1; V gene: TRBV29-1; CDR3 protein: CSVEEWSNYNEQFF
D gene: -; clone size: -; J gene: TRBJ1-1; V gene: TRBV7-9; CDR3 protein: CASSLGRQDTEAFF
D gene: TRBD1; clone size: -; J gene: TRBJ2-1; V gene: TRBV15; CDR3 protein: CATSRQGATYNEQFF
D gene: -; clone size: -; J gene: TRBJ1-5; V gene: TRBV19; CDR3 protein: CASSIREQPQHF
D gene: TRBD1; clone size: -; J gene: TRBJ2-5; V gene: TRBV13; CDR3 protein: CASRRGGGETQYF
D gene: -; clone size: -; J gene: TRBJ2-3; V gene: TRBV3-1/TRBV3-2; CDR3 protein: CASSQLRVSLLDTQYF
D gene: TRBD1; clone size: -; J gene: TRBJ1-3; V gene: TRBV28; CDR3 protein: CASSLRTGRLNTIYF
D gene: -; clone size: -; J gene: TRBJ1-6; V gene: TRBV7-2; CDR3 protein: CASSLDIAIGSPLHF
D gene: -; clone size: -; J gene: TRBJ1-1; V gene: TRBV7-9; CDR3 protein: CASSPQAANTEAFF
D gene: -; clone size: -; J gene: TRBJ1-2; V gene: TRBV5-1; CDR3 protein: CASSLSSGDYGYTF
D gene: -; clone size: -; J gene: TRBJ2-1; V gene: TRBV7-9; CDR3 protein: CASSPPDNEQFF
D gene: -; clone size: -; J gene: TRBJ1-2; V gene: TRBV6-5; CDR3 protein: CASTDHELGGYTF
D gene: TRBD2; clone size: -; J gene: TRBJ2-4; V gene: TRBV4-1; CDR3 protein: CASSQGGLAGGHLQENIQYF
D gene: TRBD2; clone size: -; J gene: TRBJ2-1; V gene: TRBV6-5; CDR3 protein: CASSYILAGRGEQFF
D gene: TRBD2; clone size: -; J gene: TRBJ2-3; V gene: TRBV9; CDR3 protein: CASSVVVGRSDTQYF
D gene: -; clone size: -; J gene: TRBJ1-5; V gene: TRBV4-2; CDR3 protein: CASSQATGSNQPQHF
D gene: TRBD1; clone size: once; J gene: TRBJ1-5; V gene: TRBV4-1; CDR3 protein: CASSQDGGQGAWQPQHF
D gene: -; clone size: -; J gene: TRBJ2-1; V gene: TRBV19; CDR3 protein: CASSIRGTGYNEQFF
D gene: -; clone size: once; J gene: TRBJ2-7; V gene: TRBV28; CDR3 protein: CASNSLTEQYF
D gene: -; clone size: -; J gene: TRBJ1-6; V gene: TRBV7-8; CDR3 protein: CASRSARVGSYNSPLHF
D gene: TRBD2; clone size: -; J gene: TRBJ2-3; V gene: TRBV3-1/TRBV3-2; CDR3 protein: CASSQDPQRGAGADTQYF
D gene: -; clone size: few; J gene: TRBJ2-1; V gene: TRBV7-2; CDR3 protein: CASSSPLGGGHNEQFF
D gene: -; clone size: -; J gene: TRBJ2-6; V gene: TRBV27; CDR3 protein: CASTRFTATGANVLTF
D gene: -; clone size: -; J gene: TRBJ1-4; V gene: TRBV9; CDR3 protein: CASSPGDNEKLFF